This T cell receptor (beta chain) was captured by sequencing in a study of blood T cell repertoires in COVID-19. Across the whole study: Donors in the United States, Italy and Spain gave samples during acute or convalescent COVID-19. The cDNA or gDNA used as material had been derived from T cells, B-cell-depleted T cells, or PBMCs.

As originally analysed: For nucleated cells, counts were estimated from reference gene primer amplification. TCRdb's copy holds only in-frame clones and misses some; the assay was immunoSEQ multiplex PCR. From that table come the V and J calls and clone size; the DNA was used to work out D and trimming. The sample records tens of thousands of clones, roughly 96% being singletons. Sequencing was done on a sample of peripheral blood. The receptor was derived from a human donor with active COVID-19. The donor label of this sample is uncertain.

CDR3 protein: CASMVTVDTEAFF. The CDR3 coding sequence is TGTGCCAGCATGGTTACAGTCGACACTGAAGCTTTCTTT. J is TRBJ1-1 and V is TRBV28; D remains unclear. The CDR3 is made up of 13 amino acids. The ends were cut back, 7 bases at V and 3 bases at J, with 12 bases in the middle. Per germline, CDR1 MDHEN and CDR2 SYDVKM.